This passage covers 5 T cell receptor beta chains from one sample sequenced in a study of blood T cell repertoires in COVID-19. Here immunoSEQ multiplex PCR was the method, and the copy in TCRdb shows in-frame clones only, minus some. Of about 200,000 clones in the sample, 78% were seen once. The specimen was peripheral blood. The receptor set was obtained from a woman older than 75 with active or convalescent COVID-19.

The rearrangement joins TRBV4-2 to TRBJ2-7; no clear D gene. Germline V gene sequence: CDR1 LGHNA, CDR2 YNFKEQ. The CDR3 extends over 14 amino acids. Trimming took 0 bases from V and 2 from J, leaving 8 bases between them. Written as DNA, the CDR3 is TGTGCCAGCAGCCAAGACAGAACCGCCTACGAGCAGTACTTC. This codes for CASSQDRTAYEQYF.

The J gene is TRBJ1-6, the V gene TRBV6-5; TRBD1 agrees at 7 bases. Looked up from germline, CDR1 is MNHEY and CDR2 is SVGAGI. The CDR3 extends over 14 amino acids. The V and J ends lost 6 bases and 7 bases, in that order; junction bases with no gene match: 6. For the CDR3, the DNA is TGTGCCAGCAGACGACAGGGTGAGAATTCACCCCTCCACTTT. Translation gives CASRRQGENSPLHF.

This sequence joins TRBV10-3 and TRBJ2-1, with 9 bases lining up with TRBD2. V trimming: 6 bases; J trimming: 6 bases; junction bases outside the gene matches: 6. This CDR3 spans 14 amino acids. Germline V gene lookup returns CDR1 ENHRY and CDR2 SYGVKD. Here the CDR3 reads CAIRHRLAVNEQFF. The CDR3 bases are TGTGCCATCAGACACAGACTAGCGGTCAATGAGCAGTTCTTC.

V is TRBV28 and J is TRBJ1-1, with 7 bases matching TRBD1. There are 14 residues in the CDR3. Germline CDR1 and CDR2: MDHEN and SYDVKM. The junction had 9 bases not matched to a gene; V was cut back by 4 bases and J by 7 bases. In nucleotides, the CDR3 is TGTGCCAGCAGTTCAACGGGACAGTCACTTGAAGCTTTCTTT. This gives the protein CASSSTGQSLEAFF.

V usage is TRBV5-4 and J usage is TRBJ1-1; unclear D gene. This CDR3 is built from 17 residues. The germline gives CDR1 SGHNT, CDR2 YYREEE (reference sequence). V lost 0 bases to trimming and J lost 0 bases, with 15 bases between them. CDR3 region: CASSLGGGRNMNTEAFF. The CDR3 region has the DNA TGTGCCAGCAGCTTGGGCGGCGGCAGAAACATGAACACTGAAGCTTTCTTT. The full variable domain, with the rest looked up from reference TRBV5-4 and TRBJ1-1, is ETGVTQSPTHLIKTRGQQVTLRCSSQSGHNTVSWYQQALGQGPQFIFQYYREEENGRGNFPPRFSGLQFPNYSSELNVNALELDDSALYLCASSLGGGRNMNTEAFFGQGTRLTVV.